Reported below is one T cell receptor beta chain. Germline loops: CDR1 LGHDT, CDR2 YNNKEL (reference sequence). The V end was cut by 5 bases, the J end by 2 bases, with 16 bases between. CDR3 size: 15 residues. This sample was taken from a study of T cell responses to AZD1222 COVID-19 vaccine. Assay used: immunoSEQ multiplex PCR; TCRdb lists only in-frame clones, some missing. The table lists more than 95,000 clones, around 87% of them singletons. This material consisted of peripheral blood, taken on day 0 of AZD1222 vaccination. This sequence was found in an adult in good health. The chain couples TRBV3-1 (or the pseudogene TRBV3-2) to TRBJ2-7, with D uncertain. This CDR3 reads CASSSRRQLAYEQYF. The CDR3 nucleotides read TGTGCCAGCAGCTCAAGACGGCAGTTAGCCTACGAGCAGTACTTC.